This T cell receptor beta chain was retrieved from a study of response to subunit inactivated influenza vaccine. General observations from the study: Each seasonal influenza vaccination, the authors suggested, recruits few new T cells.

This CDR3 is 16 amino acids long. Trimming cost V 2 bases and J 1 base, with 12 bases left between them. Germline V CDR1 and CDR2: SGHVS, FQNEAQ. A single record per CDR3 protein comes from TCRdb applying MiXCR to the RT-PCR reads. The repertoire holds about 310,000 distinct CDR3 sequences, with roughly a fifth as singletons. Of note for this clonotype: Its matching antigen is unknown.

The source material was PBMCs from blood, sampled about 20 months after vaccination. This clonotype was sampled from a man aged 45 to 75 who received an inactivated influenza vaccine. The chain employs TRBV7-8 and TRBJ1-5; D possibly corresponds to TRBD1 (5 bases). CDR3 nucleotides: TGTGCCAGCAGCTTAATGACAGCAGTAAGCAATCAGCCCCAGCATTTT. The encoded protein is CASSLMTAVSNQPQHF.